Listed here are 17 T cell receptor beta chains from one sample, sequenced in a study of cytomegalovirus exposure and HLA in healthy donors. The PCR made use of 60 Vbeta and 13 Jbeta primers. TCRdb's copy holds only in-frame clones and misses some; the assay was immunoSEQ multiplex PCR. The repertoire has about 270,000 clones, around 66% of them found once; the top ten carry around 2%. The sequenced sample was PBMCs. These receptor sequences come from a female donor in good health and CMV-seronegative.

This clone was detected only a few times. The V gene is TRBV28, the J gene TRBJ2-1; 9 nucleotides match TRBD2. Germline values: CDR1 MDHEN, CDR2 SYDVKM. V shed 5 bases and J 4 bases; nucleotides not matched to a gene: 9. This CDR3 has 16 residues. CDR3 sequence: CASSTPWREGYNEQFF. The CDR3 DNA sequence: TGTGCCAGCAGTACCCCTTGGCGGGAGGGTTACAATGAGCAGTTCTTC.

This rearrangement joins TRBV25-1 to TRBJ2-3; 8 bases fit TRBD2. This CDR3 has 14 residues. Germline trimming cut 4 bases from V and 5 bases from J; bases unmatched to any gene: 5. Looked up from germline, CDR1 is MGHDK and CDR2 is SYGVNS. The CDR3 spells CASSALADLDTQYF. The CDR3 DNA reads TGTGCCAGCAGTGCACTAGCGGACCTAGATACGCAGTATTTT.

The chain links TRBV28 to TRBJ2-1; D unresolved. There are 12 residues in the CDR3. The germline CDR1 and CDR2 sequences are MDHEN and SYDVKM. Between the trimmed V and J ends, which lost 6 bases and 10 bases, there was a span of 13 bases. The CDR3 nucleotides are TGTGCCAGCAGCTCAACATTCCCGGAGCAGTTCTTC. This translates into CASSSTFPEQFF.

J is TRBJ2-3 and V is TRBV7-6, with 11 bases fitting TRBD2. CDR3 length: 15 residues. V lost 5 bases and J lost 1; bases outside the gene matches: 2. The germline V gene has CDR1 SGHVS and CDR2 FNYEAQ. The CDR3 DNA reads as TGTGCCAGCAGCCAGACTAGCGGGGGCACAGATACGCAGTATTTT. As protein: CASSQTSGGTDTQYF.

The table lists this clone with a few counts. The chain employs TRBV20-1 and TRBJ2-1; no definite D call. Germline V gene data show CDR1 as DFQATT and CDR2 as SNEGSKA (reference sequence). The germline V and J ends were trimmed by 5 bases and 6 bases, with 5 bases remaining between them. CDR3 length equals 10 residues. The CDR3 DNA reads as TGCAGTGCTTATCTCAATGAGCAGTTCTTC. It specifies CSAYLNEQFF.

The CDR3 region has the DNA TGTGCCAGCAGATGGGCCGGCAGCGGAAGCTCCTACGAGCAGTACTTC. Translation gives CASRWAGSGSSYEQYF. V and J are TRBV5-4 and TRBJ2-7; weak D call: TRBD2 (5 bases). Germline-derived CDR1 and CDR2 are SGHNT and YYREEE (reference sequence). V lost 5 bases and J lost 0, with 18 bases in between. This CDR3 is built from 16 residues.

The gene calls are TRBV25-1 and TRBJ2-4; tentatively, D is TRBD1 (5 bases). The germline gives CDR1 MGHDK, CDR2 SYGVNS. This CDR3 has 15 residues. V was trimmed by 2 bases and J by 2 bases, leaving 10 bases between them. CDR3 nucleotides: TGTGCCAGCAGTGAAGCGGACACCACCAAAAACATTCAGTACTTC. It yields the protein CASSEADTTKNIQYF.

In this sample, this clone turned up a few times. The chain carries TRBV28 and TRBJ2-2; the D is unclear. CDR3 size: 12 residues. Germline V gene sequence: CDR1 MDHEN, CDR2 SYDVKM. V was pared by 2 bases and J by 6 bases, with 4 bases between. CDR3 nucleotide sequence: TGTGCCAGCAGTTTAATCGCCGGGGAGCTGTTTTTT. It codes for CASSLIAGELFF.

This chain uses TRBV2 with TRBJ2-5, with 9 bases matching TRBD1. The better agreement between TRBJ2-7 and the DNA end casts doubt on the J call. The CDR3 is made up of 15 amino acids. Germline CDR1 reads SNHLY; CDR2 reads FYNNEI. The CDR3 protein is CASSAGQGKLYEQYF. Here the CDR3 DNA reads TGTGCCAGCAGTGCGGGACAGGGAAAACTCTACGAGCAGTACTTC.

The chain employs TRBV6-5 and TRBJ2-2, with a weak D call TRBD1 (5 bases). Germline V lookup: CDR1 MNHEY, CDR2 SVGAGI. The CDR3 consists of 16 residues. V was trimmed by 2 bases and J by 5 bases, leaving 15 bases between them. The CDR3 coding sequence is TGTGCCAGCAGTTACGGGCCCCAGGGAAGAACCGGGGAGCTGTTTTTT. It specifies CASSYGPQGRTGELFF.

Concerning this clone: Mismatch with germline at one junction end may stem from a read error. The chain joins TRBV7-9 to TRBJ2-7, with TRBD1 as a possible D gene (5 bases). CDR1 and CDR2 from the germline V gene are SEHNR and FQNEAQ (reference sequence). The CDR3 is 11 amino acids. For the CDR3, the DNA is TGTTCCAGCAGCTTAGAGACAGCGCAGTACTTC. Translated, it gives CSSSLETAQYF.

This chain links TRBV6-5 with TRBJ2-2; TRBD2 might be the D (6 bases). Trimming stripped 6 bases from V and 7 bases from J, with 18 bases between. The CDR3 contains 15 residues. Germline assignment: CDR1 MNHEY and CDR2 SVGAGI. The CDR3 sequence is CASRAQVVGLGELFF. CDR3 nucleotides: TGTGCCAGCAGAGCACAGGTAGTGGGACTCGGGGAGCTGTTTTTT.

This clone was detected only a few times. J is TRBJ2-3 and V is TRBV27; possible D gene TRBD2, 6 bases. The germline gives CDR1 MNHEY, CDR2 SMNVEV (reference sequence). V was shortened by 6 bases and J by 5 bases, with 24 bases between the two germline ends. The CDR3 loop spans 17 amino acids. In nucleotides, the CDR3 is TGTGCCAGCAGCCTTGGTAACCGGGACTCCCGCGGAGATACGCAGTATTTT. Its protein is CASSLGNRDSRGDTQYF.

CDR3 amino acids: CASSLGGSGEYEQYF. CDR3 DNA sequence: TGCGCCAGCAGCTTGGGGGGTAGCGGGGAATACGAGCAGTACTTC. The chain recombines TRBV5-1 with TRBJ2-7; 8 nucleotides match TRBD2. Germline CDR1 SGHRS, CDR2 YFSETQ. The ends lost 0 bases at V and 4 bases at J; junction bases unmatched: 6. The CDR3 covers 15 residues.

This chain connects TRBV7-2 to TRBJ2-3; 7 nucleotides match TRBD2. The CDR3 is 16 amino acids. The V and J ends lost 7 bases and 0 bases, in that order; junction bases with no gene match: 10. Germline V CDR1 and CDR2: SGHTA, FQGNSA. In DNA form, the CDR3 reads TGTGCCAGCACCCTTCGGGCTAGCGGTAGCACAGATACGCAGTATTTT. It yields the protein CASTLRASGSTDTQYF.

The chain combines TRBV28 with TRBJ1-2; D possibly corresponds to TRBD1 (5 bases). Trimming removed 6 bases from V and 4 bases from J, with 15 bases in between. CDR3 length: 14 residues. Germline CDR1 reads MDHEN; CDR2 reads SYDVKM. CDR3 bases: TGTGCCAGCAGGAACCCCAGGGCCAGCTATGGCTACACCTTC. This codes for CASRNPRASYGYTF.

CDR3 in amino acids: CASRELRGSAYEQYF. The CDR3 coding sequence is TGTGCCAGCAGAGAGTTAAGGGGGAGCGCCTACGAGCAGTACTTC. V is TRBV9 and J is TRBJ2-7, with D possibly TRBD1 on 6 matching bases. The V gene's germline CDR1 is SGDLS and CDR2 YYNGEE. CDR3 length: 15 residues. Trimming cost V 5 bases and J 2 bases, with 17 bases left between them.